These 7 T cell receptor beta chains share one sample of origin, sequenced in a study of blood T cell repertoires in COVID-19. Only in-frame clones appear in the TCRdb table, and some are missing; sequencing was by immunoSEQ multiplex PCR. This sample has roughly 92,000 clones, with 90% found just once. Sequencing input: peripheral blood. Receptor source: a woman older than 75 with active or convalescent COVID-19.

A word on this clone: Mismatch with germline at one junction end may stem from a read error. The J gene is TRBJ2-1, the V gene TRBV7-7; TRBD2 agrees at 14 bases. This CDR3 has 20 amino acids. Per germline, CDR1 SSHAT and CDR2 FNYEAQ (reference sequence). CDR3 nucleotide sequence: TGTGCTAGCAGCTTATATATGGCCGGGACTAGCGGGAGCTCCTACAATGAGCAGTTCTTC. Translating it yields CASSLYMAGTSGSSYNEQFF.

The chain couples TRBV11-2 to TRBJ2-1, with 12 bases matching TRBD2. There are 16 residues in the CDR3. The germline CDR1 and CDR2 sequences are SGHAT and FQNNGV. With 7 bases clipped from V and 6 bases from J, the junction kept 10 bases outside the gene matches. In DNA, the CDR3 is TGTGCCAGCACCCCTTTGCTAGCGGGAGGGATCAATGAGCAGTTCTTC. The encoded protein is CASTPLLAGGINEQFF.

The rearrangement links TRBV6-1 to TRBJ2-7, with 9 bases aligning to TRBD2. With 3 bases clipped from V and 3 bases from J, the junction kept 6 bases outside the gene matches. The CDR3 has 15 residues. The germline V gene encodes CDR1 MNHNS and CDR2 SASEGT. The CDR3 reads CASSEVAGDFYEQYF. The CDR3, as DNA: TGTGCCAGCAGTGAGGTAGCGGGAGATTTCTACGAGCAGTACTTC.

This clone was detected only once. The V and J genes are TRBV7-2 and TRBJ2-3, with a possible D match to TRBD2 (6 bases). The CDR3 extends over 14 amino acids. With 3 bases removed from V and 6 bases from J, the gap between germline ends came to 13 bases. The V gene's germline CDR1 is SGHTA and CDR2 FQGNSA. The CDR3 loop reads CASSLGLVRDTQYF. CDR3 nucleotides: TGTGCCAGCAGCTTGGGACTCGTTCGGGATACGCAGTATTTT.

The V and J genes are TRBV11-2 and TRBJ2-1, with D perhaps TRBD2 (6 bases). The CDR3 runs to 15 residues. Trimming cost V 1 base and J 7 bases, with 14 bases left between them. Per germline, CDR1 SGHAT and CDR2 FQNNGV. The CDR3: CASSLVGSGGNEQFF. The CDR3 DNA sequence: TGTGCCAGCAGCTTAGTGGGATCCGGGGGTAATGAGCAGTTCTTC.

The CDR3 bases are TGTGCCACCAAGACAGGATCGTATGGCTACACCTTC. This encodes CATKTGSYGYTF. The chain employs TRBV28 and TRBJ1-2, with D maybe TRBD1 (6 bases). Trimming shortened V by 10 bases and J by 5 bases, and 14 bases separated the two germline ends. The CDR3 consists of 12 residues. From germline, CDR1 is MDHEN and CDR2 SYDVKM.

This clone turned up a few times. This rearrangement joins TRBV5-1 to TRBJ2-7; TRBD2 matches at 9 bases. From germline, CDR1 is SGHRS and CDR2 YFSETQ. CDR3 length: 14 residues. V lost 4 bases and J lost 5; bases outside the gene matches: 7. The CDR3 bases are TGCGCCAGCAGCCTTGGGACTAGCCTCGACGAGCAGTACTTC. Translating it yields CASSLGTSLDEQYF.